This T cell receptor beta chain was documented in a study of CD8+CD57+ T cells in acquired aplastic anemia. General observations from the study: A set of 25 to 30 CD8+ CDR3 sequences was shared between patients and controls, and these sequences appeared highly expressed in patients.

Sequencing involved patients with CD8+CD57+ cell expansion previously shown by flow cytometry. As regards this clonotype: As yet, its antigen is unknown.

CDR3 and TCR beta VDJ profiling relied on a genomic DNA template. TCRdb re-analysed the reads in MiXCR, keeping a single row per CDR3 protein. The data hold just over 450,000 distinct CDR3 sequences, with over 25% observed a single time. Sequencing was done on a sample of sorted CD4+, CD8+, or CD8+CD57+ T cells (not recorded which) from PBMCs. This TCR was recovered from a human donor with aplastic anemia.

The CDR3, as DNA: TGTGCCAGCAGCTCGGGAGGGATGGCTTTCTTT. It codes for CASSSGGMAFF. This chain uses TRBV7-3 with TRBJ1-1, with D uncertain. V was pared by 4 bases and J by 11 bases, with 11 bases between. Per the germline V gene, CDR1 is SGHTA and CDR2 is FQGTGA. This CDR3 spans 11 amino acids.